The 24 T cell receptor beta chains reported below all come from one sample, sequenced in a study of blood T cell repertoires in COVID-19. Sequencing used immunoSEQ multiplex PCR; TCRdb keeps in-frame clones, though not all of them. The table shows about 74,000 clones, with approximately 91% occurring only once. What was sequenced was peripheral blood. The receptors come from a man in his 70s with active or convalescent COVID-19.

The gene calls are TRBV19 and TRBJ2-5; D remains ambiguous. Germline V lookup: CDR1 LNHDA, CDR2 SQIVND (reference sequence). The CDR3 spans 15 residues. The ends were cut back, 6 bases at V and 5 bases at J, with 19 bases in the middle. The CDR3 DNA is TGTGCCAGTAGAGAGAGTCCGTCGAGCCGGGAGACCCAGTACTTC. Protein sequence: CASRESPSSRETQYF.

The chain employs TRBV10-1 and TRBJ2-5; TRBD2 matches 11 bases. This CDR3 spans 16 amino acids. V lost 2 bases, J lost 3 bases, and 5 bases stayed unmatched. Germline CDR1 is WNHNN and CDR2 is SYGVQD (reference sequence). DNA for the CDR3: TGCGCCAGCAGTGAGACTAGCGGGGGAGGGAAAGAGACCCAGTACTTC. Protein sequence: CASSETSGGGKETQYF.

The rearrangement joins TRBV29-1 to TRBJ2-1; TRBD2 aligns across 8 bases. Germline loops: CDR1 SQVTM, CDR2 ANQGSEA. CDR3 length equals 15 residues. V was clipped by 3 bases and J by 6 bases; unmatched bases: 10. DNA for the CDR3: TGCAGCGTTGACTCCGGCAGGACTAGCAGCAATGAGCAGTTCTTC. Amino acids: CSVDSGRTSSNEQFF.

This clone has a single count. CDR3 protein: CASSHVSTGGTEAFF. The DNA of the CDR3 is TGCGCCAGCAGCCACGTCTCAACAGGGGGCACTGAAGCTTTCTTT. J is TRBJ1-1 and V is TRBV4-1; 8 nucleotides agree with TRBD1. V shed 3 bases and J 4 bases; nucleotides not matched to a gene: 7. Per the germline V gene, CDR1 is MGHRA and CDR2 is YSYEKL. The CDR3 loop spans 15 amino acids.

The chain has TRBV5-6 and TRBJ2-5; 11 bases line up with TRBD2. The CDR3 is made up of 15 amino acids. Losses at the gene ends were 4 bases for V and 4 bases for J; bases not matched to a gene: 6. Germline lookup yields CDR1 SGHDT and CDR2 YYEEEE. As DNA, the CDR3 is TGTGCCAGCAGCCTAAGACTAGCGGGGACAGAGACCCAGTACTTC. This encodes CASSLRLAGTETQYF.

J is TRBJ2-5 and V is TRBV7-8; no clear D gene. The CDR3 spans 14 residues. V lost 1 base, J lost 2 bases, and 8 bases lay in between. From germline, CDR1 is SGHVS and CDR2 FQNEAQ. The CDR3: CASSLVVRQETQYF. In nucleotides, the CDR3 is TGTGCCAGCAGCTTAGTTGTCCGGCAAGAGACCCAGTACTTC. Complete variable domain (other parts from reference TRBV7-8 and TRBJ2-5): GAGVSQSPRYKVAKRGQDVALRCDPISGHVSLFWYQQALGQGPEFLTYFQNEAQLDKSGLPSDRFFAERPEGSVSTLKIQRTQQEDSAVYLCASSLVVRQETQYFGPGTRLLVL.

This clone was observed once. The rearrangement links TRBV7-2 to TRBJ2-2; 9 bases line up with TRBD1. The CDR3 is 14 amino acids. Trimming took 2 bases from V and 6 from J; bases not matched to a gene: 1. The V gene's germline CDR1 is SGHTA and CDR2 FQGNSA. The CDR3 coding sequence is TGTGCCAGCAGCTTAAGACAGGGGGCCGGGGAGCTGTTTTTT. Its translation is CASSLRQGAGELFF. Together with reference TRBV7-2 and TRBJ2-2, the CDR3 gives the full variable domain: GAGVSQSPSNKVTEKGKDVELRCDPISGHTALYWYRQSLGQGLEFLIYFQGNSAPDKSGLPSDRFSAERTGGSVSTLTIQRTQQEDSAVYLCASSLRQGAGELFFGEGSRLTVL.

The V and J genes are TRBV18 and TRBJ1-5; tentative D call: TRBD1 (5 bases). Trimming pared 6 bases from V and 4 bases from J, leaving 16 bases between. In germline, CDR1 is KGHSH, CDR2 LQKENI. CDR3 length: 15 amino acids. CDR3: CASSAGEFGNQPQHF. The CDR3 nucleotides are TGTGCCAGCTCCGCGGGGGAGTTTGGGAATCAGCCCCAGCATTTT.

The CDR3 DNA is TGTGCCAGCAGCATACAACAGGGGAACACTGAAGCTTTCTTT. It is translated as CASSIQQGNTEAFF. The rearrangement uses TRBV7-8 and TRBJ1-1; possible D gene TRBD1, 6 bases. The CDR3 consists of 14 residues. The ends were cut back, 5 bases at V and 1 base at J, with 11 bases in the middle. The germline gives CDR1 SGHVS, CDR2 FQNEAQ.

V is TRBV6-1 and J is TRBJ2-4, with 7 bases that match TRBD1. Per germline, CDR1 MNHNS and CDR2 SASEGT. The junction had 15 bases not matched to a gene; V was cut back by 0 bases and J by 4 bases. This CDR3 is 19 amino acids long. In DNA, the CDR3 is TGTGCCAGCAGTGAAGCGGCCCCTCCGTCAGGGACAGTTAAAAACATTCAGTACTTC. Protein product: CASSEAAPPSGTVKNIQYF.

CDR3 nucleotides: TGTGCCAGCAGTGAAGGATGGTACTATGAGCAGTTCTTC. It specifies CASSEGWYYEQFF. This chain connects TRBV6-1 to TRBJ2-1; D ambiguous. CDR3 length equals 13 residues. Trimming took 1 base from V and 8 from J, leaving 9 bases between them. The germline V gene encodes CDR1 MNHNS and CDR2 SASEGT.

This rearrangement joins TRBV10-2 to TRBJ1-5, with 8 bases aligning to TRBD1. This CDR3 contains 15 residues. The ends lost 4 bases at V and 1 base at J; junction bases unmatched: 3. Germline V gene lookup returns CDR1 WSHSY and CDR2 SAAADI. In DNA form, the CDR3 reads TGCGCCAGCAGTGCAGGGGGCGCGAGCAATCAGCCCCAGCATTTT. This encodes CASSAGGASNQPQHF.

The chain links TRBV28 to TRBJ2-5, with D tentatively TRBD2 (6 bases). Trimming stripped 6 bases from V and 2 bases from J, with 16 bases between. The CDR3 totals 15 residues. CDR1 is MDHEN and CDR2 is SYDVKM in the germline V gene. CDR3 in DNA: TGTGCCAGCAGCCTGGCGGCCGGGGGACAAGAGACCCAGTACTTC. This translates into CASSLAAGGQETQYF.

The rearrangement joins TRBV29-1 to TRBJ2-1; 7 nucleotides agree with TRBD2. CDR1 SQVTM and CDR2 ANQGSEA come from the germline V gene. The CDR3 is 15 residues long. V shed 4 bases and J 6 bases; nucleotides not matched to a gene: 12. CDR3 coding DNA: TGCAGCGTTGGCGCCGGGACTACTACGGCCAATGAGCAGTTCTTC. Translation: CSVGAGTTTANEQFF.

The chain carries TRBV5-1 and TRBJ1-2; D unclear. V lost 1 base, J lost 3 bases, and 13 bases lay in between. CDR3 length: 15 amino acids. The germline gives CDR1 SGHRS, CDR2 YFSETQ. CDR3 in DNA: TGCGCCAGCAGCTTGTGGGGAACGAGGGACTATGGCTACACCTTC. Translation gives CASSLWGTRDYGYTF.

This chain joins TRBV15 and TRBJ1-3; possible D gene TRBD1, 5 bases. Germline CDR1 reads LNHNV; CDR2 reads YYDKDF (reference sequence). The CDR3 is made up of 13 amino acids. Trimming removed 4 bases at V and 4 bases at J, with 8 bases between. The CDR3 reads CATSTGSGNTIYF. The CDR3, as DNA: TGTGCCACCAGCACAGGGTCGGGAAACACCATATATTTT.

The count of this clone is one. The chain couples TRBV18 to TRBJ1-2, with 7 bases aligning to TRBD1. The length of the CDR3 is 14 residues. Germline values: CDR1 KGHSH, CDR2 LQKENI. V shed 5 bases and J 4 bases; nucleotides not matched to a gene: 7. CDR3 protein: CASSSTGLGYGYTF. CDR3 DNA: TGTGCCAGCTCATCGACAGGGTTGGGCTATGGCTACACCTTC.

This clone was detected once. The chain has TRBV11-2 and TRBJ2-3, with 9 bases fitting TRBD2. This CDR3 has 15 amino acids. The J segment lost 3 bases and the V segment lost 5 bases, leaving 6 bases of the junction unmatched. CDR1 and CDR2 from the germline V gene are SGHAT and FQNNGV. CDR3 residues: CASSILAGPTDTQYF. As DNA, the CDR3 is TGTGCCAGCAGCATTCTAGCGGGGCCAACAGATACGCAGTATTTT.

This CDR3 is CAWSIDSLQETQYF. Written as DNA, the CDR3 is TGTGCCTGGAGTATAGACAGCCTACAAGAGACCCAGTACTTC. This chain joins TRBV30 and TRBJ2-5, with D possibly TRBD1 on 5 matching bases. Trimming removed 2 bases at V and 2 bases at J, with 12 bases between. CDR3 length: 14 residues. The germline V gene encodes CDR1 GTSNPN and CDR2 SVGIG (reference sequence).

This clone has a single count. The chain joins TRBV6-5 to TRBJ2-6; tentatively, D is TRBD1 (6 bases). The germline CDR1 and CDR2 sequences are MNHEY and SVGAGI. The CDR3 has 14 residues. Trimming took off 6 bases at V and 2 bases at J, with 8 bases between the two ends. The DNA for the CDR3 is TGTGCCAGCAGCGCAGGGGCTGGGGCCAACGTCCTGACTTTC. Protein sequence: CASSAGAGANVLTF.

This clone was counted a single time. This sequence joins TRBV7-2 and TRBJ2-4; 16 bases agree with TRBD2. From germline, CDR1 is SGHTA and CDR2 FQGNSA. The CDR3 extends over 15 amino acids. The J segment lost 8 bases and the V segment lost 5 bases, leaving 3 bases of the junction unmatched. CDR3: CASSPGLAGGYIQYF. The CDR3 DNA reads TGTGCCAGCAGCCCGGGACTAGCGGGGGGGTACATTCAGTACTTC.

In its sample, this clone was seen a few times. The rearrangement joins TRBV30 to TRBJ1-6, with a possible D match to TRBD1 (5 bases). V was cut by 3 bases and J by 7 bases, with 7 bases left in between. Looked up from germline, CDR1 is GTSNPN and CDR2 is SVGIG (reference sequence). The CDR3 totals 12 residues. CDR3 in amino acids: CAWRRTNSPLHF. The CDR3 region has the DNA TGTGCCTGGAGGCGGACAAATTCACCCCTCCACTTT.

This sequence joins TRBV7-2 and TRBJ1-4; D is perhaps TRBD1 (6 bases). V lost 1 base, J lost 8 bases, and 14 bases lay in between. Germline loops: CDR1 SGHTA, CDR2 FQGNSA. The CDR3 totals 15 residues. DNA for the CDR3: TGTGCCAGCAGCTTAGGGGGGCAGGGGCTAGAAAAACTGTTTTTT. This encodes CASSLGGQGLEKLFF.

The CDR3 DNA reads TGCGCCAGCCAGGGACAAAGTACTGAAGCTTTCTTT. It is translated as CASQGQSTEAFF. The rearrangement links TRBV5-1 to TRBJ1-1; D may be TRBD1 (6 bases). The V end lost 7 bases, the J end lost 5 bases, and 12 bases lay between the germline ends. CDR1 is SGHRS and CDR2 is YFSETQ in the germline V gene. This CDR3 is built from 12 residues.